This T cell receptor (beta chain) was identified during a study of cytotoxic CD8 clonotypes in ibrutinib-treated CLL. Study-level information: Partial responders around 24, complete 2; around twelve progressed and 14 stayed in remission by median 68 months. Once patients had received a median 12 months of treatment, range 6 to 36, response samples were obtained.

Genomic DNA in an amount of around 2.2 micrograms was extracted from cryopreserved PBMCs and used for the preparation of TCR beta libraries. CDR1 is MNHNS and CDR2 is SASEGT in the germline V gene. V was pared by 2 bases and J by 2 bases, with 16 bases between. This CDR3 comprises 17 residues. Sequencing used immunoSEQ multiplex PCR; TCRdb keeps in-frame clones, though not all of them. The sample includes about 92,000 clones, 77% of them seen just once. Points from the study as a whole: Age-matched healthy donor levels were exceeded by baseline clonality, which tracked circulating CD8+ T-cell counts.

The table lists this clone with a count of one. Antigen specificity is unknown. The rearrangement links TRBV6-1 to TRBJ1-5; D call uncertain. The source was PBMCs, collected after 24 months of ibrutinib treatment. This clonotype originated in a human donor with chronic lymphocytic leukemia. CDR3 in amino acids: CASSERRSGFGNQPQHF. CDR3 DNA sequence: TGTGCCAGCAGTGAACGTCGTTCCGGGTTTGGCAATCAGCCCCAGCATTTT.